This is a list of T cell receptor beta chains from one sample in a study of vaccination and CD4 T cells after COVID-19. TCRdb ran MiXCR on the PCR reads and lists one entry per CDR3 protein. Here the sample spans approximately 12,000 distinct CDR3 sequences, 40% to 60% being singletons. These receptors have no known antigen. Sequencing was done on a sample of CD4+ T cells from blood, cultured in vitro. Receptor source: a human donor who had recovered from COVID-19. The CDR3 runs from the conserved cysteine through the conserved F or W. D genes are given only for firm matches. Size is omitted from some rows. Given values are once, few, many or a class for expanded clones.

D gene: -; V gene: TRBV20-1; J gene: TRBJ2-7; CDR3 length: 13; clone size: -; CDR3 protein: CSARGSRGYEQYF; CDR3 DNA: TGCAGTGCTAGAGGGAGTCGAGGATACGAGCAGTACTTC
D gene: -; V gene: TRBV27; J gene: TRBJ2-7; CDR3 length: 11; clone size: once; CDR3 protein: CASSFGQEQYF; CDR3 DNA: TGTGCCAGCAGTTTCGGACAGGAGCAGTACTTC
D gene: TRBD2; V gene: TRBV2; J gene: TRBJ2-3; CDR3 length: 15; clone size: -; CDR3 protein: CASSETSGRTDTQYF; CDR3 DNA: TGTGCCAGCAGTGAGACTAGCGGAAGGACAGATACGCAGTATTTT
D gene: -; V gene: TRBV3-1; J gene: TRBJ2-7; CDR3 length: 15; clone size: -; CDR3 protein: CASSQDPTKAYEQYF; CDR3 DNA: TGTGCCAGCAGCCAAGATCCCACAAAGGCCTACGAGCAGTACTTC
D gene: -; V gene: TRBV24-1; J gene: TRBJ2-7; CDR3 length: 15; clone size: -; CDR3 protein: CATSDFVQGVYEQYF; CDR3 DNA: TGTGCCACCAGTGATTTCGTTCAGGGCGTCTACGAGCAGTACTTC
D gene: -; V gene: TRBV24-1; J gene: TRBJ2-1; CDR3 length: 16; clone size: -; CDR3 protein: CATSDPYRSSYNEQFF; CDR3 DNA: TGTGCCACCAGTGATCCATACAGGAGCTCCTACAATGAGCAGTTCTTC
D gene: -; V gene: TRBV30; J gene: TRBJ1-6; CDR3 length: 13; clone size: -; CDR3 protein: CAWSIQGNSPLHF; CDR3 DNA: TGTGCCTGGAGCATACAGGGAAATTCACCCCTCCACTTT
D gene: -; V gene: TRBV6-1; J gene: TRBJ2-1; CDR3 length: 16; clone size: -; CDR3 protein: CASTPRSANSYNEQFF; CDR3 DNA: TGTGCCAGCACCCCAAGGTCAGCTAACTCCTACAATGAGCAGTTCTTC
D gene: TRBD2; V gene: TRBV11-2; J gene: TRBJ2-3; CDR3 length: 16; clone size: few; CDR3 protein: CASSWRLAGDVDTQYF; CDR3 DNA: TGTGCCAGCAGCTGGAGACTAGCGGGAGATGTGGATACGCAGTATTTT
D gene: -; V gene: TRBV20-1; J gene: TRBJ2-1; CDR3 length: 15; clone size: few; CDR3 protein: CSAGASTSGKHEQFF; CDR3 DNA: TGCAGTGCTGGGGCCTCGACTAGTGGAAAGCATGAGCAGTTCTTC
D gene: -; V gene: TRBV6-1; J gene: TRBJ1-2; CDR3 length: 14; clone size: -; CDR3 protein: CAISESTGLDGYTF; CDR3 DNA: TGTGCCATCAGTGAGTCGACGGGTTTGGATGGCTACACCTTC
D gene: -; V gene: TRBV28; J gene: TRBJ1-6; CDR3 length: 14; clone size: -; CDR3 protein: CASRLDGNNSPLHF; CDR3 DNA: TGTGCCAGCAGACTGGACGGAAATAATTCACCCCTCCACTTT
D gene: TRBD1; V gene: TRBV6-2/TRBV6-3; J gene: TRBJ2-5; CDR3 length: 19; clone size: -; CDR3 protein: CASSYSGQSGTGVRETQYF; CDR3 DNA: TGTGCCAGCAGTTACTCGGGACAATCCGGGACAGGGGTTCGGGAGACCCAGTACTTC
D gene: -; V gene: TRBV27; J gene: TRBJ2-7; CDR3 length: 14; clone size: -; CDR3 protein: CASSLFANSYEQYF; CDR3 DNA: TGTGCCAGCAGTTTATTCGCGAACTCCTACGAGCAGTACTTC
D gene: -; V gene: TRBV27; J gene: TRBJ2-2; CDR3 length: 15; clone size: -; CDR3 protein: CASSLIDSPTGELFF; CDR3 DNA: TGTGCCAGCAGTTTAATAGACAGCCCCACCGGGGAGCTGTTTTTT
D gene: -; V gene: TRBV28; J gene: TRBJ1-5; CDR3 length: 15; clone size: -; CDR3 protein: CASSFARGGNRPQHF; CDR3 DNA: TGTGCCAGCAGTTTCGCTAGGGGGGGCAATCGGCCCCAGCATTTT
D gene: -; V gene: TRBV2; J gene: TRBJ2-3; CDR3 length: 14; clone size: -; CDR3 protein: CASSQRTSTDTQYF; CDR3 DNA: TGTGCCAGCAGTCAGCGGACTAGCACAGATACGCAGTATTTT
D gene: TRBD2; V gene: TRBV28; J gene: TRBJ2-1; CDR3 length: 15; clone size: -; CDR3 protein: CASSLTSGMVNEQFF; CDR3 DNA: TGTGCCAGCAGCCTGACTAGCGGGATGGTCAATGAGCAGTTCTTC
D gene: -; V gene: TRBV10-1; J gene: TRBJ1-3; CDR3 length: 14; clone size: -; CDR3 protein: CASSERRRGNTIYF; CDR3 DNA: TGCGCCAGCAGTGAACGACGCCGAGGAAACACCATATATTTT
D gene: -; V gene: TRBV19; J gene: TRBJ1-1; CDR3 length: 13; clone size: few; CDR3 protein: CASSMGRGTEAFF; CDR3 DNA: TGTGCCAGTAGTATGGGCAGGGGCACTGAAGCTTTCTTT
D gene: -; V gene: TRBV20-1; J gene: TRBJ1-5; CDR3 length: 12; clone size: few; CDR3 protein: CSARGLGQPQHF; CDR3 DNA: TGCAGTGCTAGGGGACTCGGTCAGCCCCAGCATTTT
D gene: -; V gene: TRBV20-1; J gene: TRBJ2-3; CDR3 length: 12; clone size: -; CDR3 protein: CSAPDGTDTQYF; CDR3 DNA: TGCAGTGCACCTGACGGCACAGATACGCAGTATTTT